The 4 T cell receptor beta chains reported below all come from one sample, sequenced in a study of response to subunit inactivated influenza vaccine. TCRdb re-analysed the RT-PCR reads in MiXCR, keeping a single row per CDR3 protein. Among more than 450,000 distinct CDR3 sequences listed, about 10% were seen once. These same records also appear under a second study, on T cells expressing NK-cell markers. From that paper: The authors made TCR beta cDNA libraries by 5'RACE template switching. This switching added a universal primer site and UMIs.

The source was PBMCs from blood, collected on the day of vaccination. The receptor set was obtained from a middle-aged man who received an inactivated influenza vaccine.

This clonotype has at least ten counts. The chain has TRBV5-1 and TRBJ2-5; 7 bases fit TRBD2. The CDR3 consists of 16 residues. V gave up 1 base and J gave up 3 bases; unmatched junction bases: 9. CDR1 is SGHRS, CDR2 YFSETQ, per germline. In DNA form, the CDR3 reads TGCGCCAGCAGCTTGTTTTCCAGCGGGATCAAAGAGACCCAGTACTTC. This translates into CASSLFSSGIKETQYF.

The chain is built from TRBV20-1 and TRBJ1-2; D remains ambiguous. This CDR3 is built from 11 residues. V was clipped by 3 bases and J by 10 bases, with 12 bases between them. Germline V gene lookup returns CDR1 DFQATT and CDR2 SNEGSKA (reference sequence). For the CDR3, the DNA is TGCAGTGCTAGGGGAGGGTCCCCCTACACCTTC. This translates into CSARGGSPYTF.

The rearrangement links TRBV20-1 to TRBJ2-5; 8 bases agree with TRBD1. Looked up from germline, CDR1 is DFQATT and CDR2 is SNEGSKA (reference sequence). The length of the CDR3 is 13 residues. V was pared by 2 bases and J by 4 bases, with 3 bases of the junction left unmatched. CDR3 in DNA: TGCAGTGCTAGATGGCAGGGGGCAGAGACCCAGTACTTC. This sequence encodes CSARWQGAETQYF.

J is TRBJ2-2 and V is TRBV7-8, with TRBD2 matching over 10 bases. Germline lookup yields CDR1 SGHVS and CDR2 FQNEAQ. This CDR3 is 16 amino acids long. V dropped 4 bases and J dropped 6; count of bases not matched to a gene: 8. The CDR3 is CASSSSSGGFAGELFF. In DNA, the CDR3 is TGTGCCAGCAGCTCCTCTAGCGGGGGCTTCGCCGGGGAGCTGTTTTTT.